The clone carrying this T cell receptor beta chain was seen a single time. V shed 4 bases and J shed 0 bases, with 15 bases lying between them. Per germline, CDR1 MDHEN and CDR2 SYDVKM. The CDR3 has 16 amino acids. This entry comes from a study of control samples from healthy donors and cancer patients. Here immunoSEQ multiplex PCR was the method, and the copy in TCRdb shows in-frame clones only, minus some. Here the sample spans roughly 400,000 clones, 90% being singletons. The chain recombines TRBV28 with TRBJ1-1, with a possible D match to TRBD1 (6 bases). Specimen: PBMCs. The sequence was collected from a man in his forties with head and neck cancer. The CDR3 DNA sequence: TGTGCCAGCAGTTACAGGGATCGTTCGATGAACACTGAAGCTTTCTTT. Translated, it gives CASSYRDRSMNTEAFF.